This T cell receptor (beta chain) stems from a study of neurological immune-mediated disorders. General study results and limits: When repertoires were grouped phylogenetically, those of 18 of 34 multiple sclerosis patients fell into one related-CDR3 cluster, a possible signature. The absence of shared CDR3 amino acid sequences among expanded clones across subjects suggests private repertoires in all groups.

TCRdb called the 5' RACE reads again in MiXCR, with one record for every CDR3 protein. The sample records about 74,000 distinct CDR3 sequences, 4% to 6% being singletons. Trimming took 5 bases from V and 2 from J, leaving 15 bases between them. Germline CDR1 is DFQATT and CDR2 is SNEGSKA (reference sequence). The length of the CDR3 is 14 residues. This clonotype appeared a few times. No antigen is known for it. Sequencing input: PBMCs. This receptor was obtained from a man between 18 and 29 years old with multiple sclerosis. The chain recombines TRBV20-1 with TRBJ2-5; possible D gene TRBD2, 6 bases. The CDR3 region is CSADGVGGQETQYF. The CDR3 DNA reads as TGCAGTGCTGACGGAGTAGGAGGGCAAGAGACCCAGTACTTC.